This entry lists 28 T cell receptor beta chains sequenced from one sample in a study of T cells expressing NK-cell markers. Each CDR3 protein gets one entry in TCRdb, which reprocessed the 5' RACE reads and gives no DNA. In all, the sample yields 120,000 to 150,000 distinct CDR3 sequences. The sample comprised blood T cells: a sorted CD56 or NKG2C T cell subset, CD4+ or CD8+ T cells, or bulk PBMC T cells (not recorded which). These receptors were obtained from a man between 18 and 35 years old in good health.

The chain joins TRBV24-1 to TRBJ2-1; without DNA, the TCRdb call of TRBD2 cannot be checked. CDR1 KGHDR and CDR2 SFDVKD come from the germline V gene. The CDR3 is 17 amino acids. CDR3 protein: CATSVKLAGASYNEQFF.

CDR3: CASSLLGAGELFF. The chain couples TRBV27 to TRBJ2-2. Germline V gene sequence: CDR1 MNHEY, CDR2 SMNVEV (reference sequence). The CDR3 contains 13 residues.

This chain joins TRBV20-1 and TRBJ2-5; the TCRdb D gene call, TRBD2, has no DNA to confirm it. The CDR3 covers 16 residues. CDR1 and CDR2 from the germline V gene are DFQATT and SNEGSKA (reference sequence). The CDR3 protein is CSARGPTSGGGETQYF.

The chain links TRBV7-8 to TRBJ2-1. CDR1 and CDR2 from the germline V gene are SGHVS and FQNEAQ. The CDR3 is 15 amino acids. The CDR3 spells CASSLVRGSYNEQFF.

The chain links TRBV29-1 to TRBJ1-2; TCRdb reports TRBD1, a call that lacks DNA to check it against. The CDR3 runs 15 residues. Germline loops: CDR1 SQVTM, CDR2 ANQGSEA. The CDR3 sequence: CSVEPLEGVRLGYTF. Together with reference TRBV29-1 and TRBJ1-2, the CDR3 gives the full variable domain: SAVISQKPSRDICQRGTSLTIQCQVDSQVTMMFWYRQQPGQSLTLIATANQGSEATYESGFVIDKFPISRPNLTFSTLTVSNMSPEDSSIYLCSVEPLEGVRLGYTFGSGTRLTVV.

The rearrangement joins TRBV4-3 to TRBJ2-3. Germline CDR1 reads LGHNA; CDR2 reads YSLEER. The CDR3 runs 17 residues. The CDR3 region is CASSQSLGRIGHDTQYF.

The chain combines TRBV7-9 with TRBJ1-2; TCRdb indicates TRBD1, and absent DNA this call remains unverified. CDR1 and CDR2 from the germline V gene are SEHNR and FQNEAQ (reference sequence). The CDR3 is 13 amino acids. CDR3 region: CASGTGGDYGYTF.

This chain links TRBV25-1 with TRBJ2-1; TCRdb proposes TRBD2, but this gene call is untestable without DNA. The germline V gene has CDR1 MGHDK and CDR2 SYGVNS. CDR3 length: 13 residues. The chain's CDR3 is CASSEWEGNEQFF.

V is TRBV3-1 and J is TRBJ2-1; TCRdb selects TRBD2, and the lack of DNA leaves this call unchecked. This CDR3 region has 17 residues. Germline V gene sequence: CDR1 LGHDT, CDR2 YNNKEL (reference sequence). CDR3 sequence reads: CASSHSSGHSSYNEQFF.

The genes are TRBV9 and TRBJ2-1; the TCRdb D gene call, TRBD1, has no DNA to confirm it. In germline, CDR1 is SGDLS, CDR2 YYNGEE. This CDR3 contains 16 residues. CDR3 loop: CASSVGQGRSYNEQFF.

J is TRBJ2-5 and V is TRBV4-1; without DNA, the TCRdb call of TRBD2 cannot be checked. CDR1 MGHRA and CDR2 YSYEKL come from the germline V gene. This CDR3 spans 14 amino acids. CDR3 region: CASSHVTSGETQYF.

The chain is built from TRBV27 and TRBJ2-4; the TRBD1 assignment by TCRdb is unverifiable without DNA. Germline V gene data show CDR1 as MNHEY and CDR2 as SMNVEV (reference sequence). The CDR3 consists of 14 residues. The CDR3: CASSLGGVPNIQYF.

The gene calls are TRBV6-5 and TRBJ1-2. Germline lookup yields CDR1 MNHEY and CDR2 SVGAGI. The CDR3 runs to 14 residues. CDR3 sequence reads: CASSYPGSIYGYTF.

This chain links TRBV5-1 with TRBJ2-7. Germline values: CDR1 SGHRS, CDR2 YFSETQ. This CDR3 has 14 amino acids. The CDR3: CASSFEVATYEQYF.

The CDR3 here is CATSDGTSRLNEQFF. The V and J genes are TRBV24-1 and TRBJ2-1; TCRdb's D call, TRBD2, is unchecked because there is no DNA. CDR3 length: 15 amino acids. Germline loops: CDR1 KGHDR, CDR2 SFDVKD.

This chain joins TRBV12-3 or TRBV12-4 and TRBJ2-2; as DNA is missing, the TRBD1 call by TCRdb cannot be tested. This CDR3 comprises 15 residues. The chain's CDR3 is CASSLTGGDTGELFF.

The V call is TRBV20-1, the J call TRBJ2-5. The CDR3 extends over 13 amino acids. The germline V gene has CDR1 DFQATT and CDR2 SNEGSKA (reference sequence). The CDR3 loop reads CSARPLTEKTQYF.

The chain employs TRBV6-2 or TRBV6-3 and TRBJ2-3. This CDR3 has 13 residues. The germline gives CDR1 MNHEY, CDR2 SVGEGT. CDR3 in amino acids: CASSYTTGDTQYF.

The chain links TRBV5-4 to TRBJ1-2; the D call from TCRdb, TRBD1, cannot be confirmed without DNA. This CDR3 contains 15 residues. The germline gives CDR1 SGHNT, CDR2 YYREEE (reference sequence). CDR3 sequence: CASREGAGSRYGYTF. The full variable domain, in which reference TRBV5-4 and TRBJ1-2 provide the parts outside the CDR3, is ETGVTQSPTHLIKTRGQQVTLRCSSQSGHNTVSWYQQALGQGPQFIFQYYREEENGRGNFPPRFSGLQFPNYSSELNVNALELDDSALYLCASREGAGSRYGYTFGSGTRLTVV.

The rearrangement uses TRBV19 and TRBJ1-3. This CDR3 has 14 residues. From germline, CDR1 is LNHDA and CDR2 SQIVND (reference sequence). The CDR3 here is CASTEGFSGNTIYF.

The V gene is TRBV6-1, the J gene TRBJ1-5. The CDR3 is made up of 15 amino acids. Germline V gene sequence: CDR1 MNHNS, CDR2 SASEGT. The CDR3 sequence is CASSEGVRGNQPQHF.

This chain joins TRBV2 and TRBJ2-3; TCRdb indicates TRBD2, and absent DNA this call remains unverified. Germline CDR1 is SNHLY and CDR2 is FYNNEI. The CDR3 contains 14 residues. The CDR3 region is CAIQSGTNTDTQYF.

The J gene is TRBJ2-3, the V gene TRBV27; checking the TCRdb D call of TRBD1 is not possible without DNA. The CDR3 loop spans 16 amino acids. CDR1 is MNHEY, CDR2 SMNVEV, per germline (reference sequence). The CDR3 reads CASSLRQQLITDTQYF.

CDR3 loop: CASSQREHTDTQYF. This chain connects TRBV27 to TRBJ2-3; TCRdb outputs TRBD2, but without DNA this stays unchecked. From germline, CDR1 is MNHEY and CDR2 SMNVEV (reference sequence). The CDR3 totals 14 residues.

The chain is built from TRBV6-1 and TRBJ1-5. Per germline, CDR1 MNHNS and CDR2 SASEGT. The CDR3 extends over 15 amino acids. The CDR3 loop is CASTEGRYSNQPQHF.

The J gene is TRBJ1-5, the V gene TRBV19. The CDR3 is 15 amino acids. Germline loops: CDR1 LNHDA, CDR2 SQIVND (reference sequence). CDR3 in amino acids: CASSIVGMGNQPQHF. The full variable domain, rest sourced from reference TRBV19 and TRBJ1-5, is DGGITQSPKYLFRKEGQNVTLSCEQNLNHDAMYWYRQDPGQGLRLIYYSQIVNDFQKGDIAEGYSVSREKKESFPLTVTSAQKNPTAFYLCASSIVGMGNQPQHFGDGTRLSIL.

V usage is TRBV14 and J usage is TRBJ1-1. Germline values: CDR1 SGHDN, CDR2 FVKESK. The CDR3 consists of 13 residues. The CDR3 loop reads CASTQGMNTEAFF. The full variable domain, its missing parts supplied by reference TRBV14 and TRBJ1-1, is EAGVTQFPSHSVIEKGQTVTLRCDPISGHDNLYWYRRVMGKEIKFLLHFVKESKQDESGMPNNRFLAERTGGTYSTLKVQPAELEDSGVYFCASTQGMNTEAFFGQGTRLTVV.

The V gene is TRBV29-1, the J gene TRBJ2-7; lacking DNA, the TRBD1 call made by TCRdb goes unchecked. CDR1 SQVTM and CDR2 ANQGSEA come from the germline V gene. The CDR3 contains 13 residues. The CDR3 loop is CSVEEGGRDEQYF.